This T cell receptor beta chain comes out of a study of blood T cell repertoires in COVID-19. Only in-frame clones appear in the TCRdb table, and some are missing; sequencing was by immunoSEQ multiplex PCR. Among 250,000 or so clones listed, about 88% were seen once. The germline V and J ends were trimmed by 1 base and 2 bases, with 8 bases remaining between them. Germline CDR1 reads SGHNT; CDR2 reads YENEEA. The CDR3 spans 14 residues. The chain has TRBV11-3 and TRBJ1-1; D not certain. Sequencing was performed on PBMCs or T cells enriched from blood (not recorded which). This receptor was taken from a woman in her forties or fifties who had been exposed to COVID-19. CDR3 bases: TGTGCCAGCAGCTTAGGGGCAGGAAACACTGAAGCTTTCTTT. Its translation: CASSLGAGNTEAFF.